The clone carrying this TCR beta chain showed up many times. The sample is drawn from a study of low-dose radiotherapy and immunotherapy resistance in tumors. Study-level information: The study delivered 0.5 Gy per fraction every 2 weeks to Cohort 1, totaling 6.5 Gy. Cyclophosphamide went in intravenously at 200 mg/m2 every two weeks, one day before radiation and immunotherapy.

As for time point: before trial treatment. Patients deemed eligible presented with advanced solid tumors lacking tumor-infiltrating lymphocytes. The V gene's germline CDR1 is DFQATT and CDR2 SNEGSKA (reference sequence). The CDR3 is 15 amino acids. Trimming left V 0 bases short and J 0 bases short, with 10 bases between. Priming of first-strand cDNA relied on TRAV- and TRBV-specific primers (covering alpha and beta chains). TCR amplification ran roughly 20 PCR cycles using constant-region and V-primer adapter primers. TCRdb used MiXCR to reprocess the reads, holding one entry per CDR3 protein. The table lists approximately 84,000 distinct CDR3 sequences, about 18% of them singletons, with less than 3% in the top ten.

Specimen: PBMCs, collected before treatment. The clonotype was recovered from a male donor with prostate cancer. This chain uses TRBV20-1 with TRBJ2-3, with unresolved D. CDR3 sequence: CSARDSSSSTDTQYF. Here the CDR3 DNA reads TGCAGTGCTAGAGATTCCTCCAGCAGCACAGATACGCAGTATTTT.